The T cell receptor (beta chain) described here comes from a study of blood T cell repertoires in COVID-19. Study as a whole: Some COVID-19 samples were acute and others convalescent; all came from the United States, Italy and Spain.

Germline V gene lookup returns CDR1 SGHTA and CDR2 FQGNSA. This CDR3 has 13 residues. V was clipped by 5 bases and J by 13 bases, with 17 bases between them. Per the original methods: Reference gene primer amplification gave nucleated cell count estimates. The protocol was immunoSEQ multiplex PCR, while the TCRdb copy is restricted to in-frame clones and leaves out a portion. The V and J calls and clone size come from that table; D and trimming were worked out from the DNA. The profile shows some 210,000 clones, around 81% of them singletons. Sequencing input: PBMCs or T cells enriched from blood (not recorded which). This clonotype was sampled from a woman in her forties or fifties with acute COVID-19. This rearrangement joins TRBV7-2 to TRBJ1-4, with TRBD1 as a possible D gene (5 bases). CDR3 in amino acids: CASSPGRARPLFF. CDR3 bases: TGTGCCAGCAGCCCCGGCAGGGCAAGACCACTGTTTTTT.